These 21 T cell receptor beta chains came from one sample sequenced in a study of blood T cells in healthy people across ages. A second PCR, run for roughly 7 to 12 cycles, used a sample-barcoded 5' primer plus a J-beta primer mix. In TCRdb, the 5' RACE reads were re-called with MiXCR into one record per CDR3 protein. The sample yields hundreds of thousands of distinct CDR3 sequences, 60% to 80% seen once. Sequencing input: blood. The receptors here all came from a man aged 25-40 years in good health.

The V call is TRBV7-3, the J call TRBJ1-6, with TRBD1 identical over 7 bases. The ends lost 2 bases at V and 1 base at J; junction bases unmatched: 11. Germline CDR1 SGHTA, CDR2 FQGTGA. The CDR3 sequence is 19 residues long. This CDR3 reads CASSLRCDRVRSYNSPLHF. In DNA form, the CDR3 reads TGTGCCAGCAGCTTACGGTGTGACAGGGTTAGGTCCTATAATTCACCCCTCCACTTT.

The CDR3 sequence is CASSPGASGGRQETQYF. The CDR3 DNA sequence: TGTGCCAGCAGCCCGGGGGCTAGCGGGGGCCGACAAGAGACCCAGTACTTC. The V call is TRBV4-2, the J call TRBJ2-7; 10 bases align to TRBD2. The last part of the DNA fits TRBJ2-5 better; the J call may be wrong. CDR1 LGHNA and CDR2 YNFKEQ come from the germline V gene. The CDR3 is 17 residues long.

The rearrangement joins TRBV6-2 or TRBV6-3 to TRBJ1-1; D is undetermined. V was clipped by 3 bases and J by 5 bases, with 4 bases between them. This CDR3 is 11 amino acids long. Germline-derived CDR1 and CDR2 are MNHEY and SVGEGT. In nucleotides, the CDR3 is TGTGCCAGCAGTTATCGAACTGAAGCTTTCTTT. It codes for CASSYRTEAFF.

This clonotype came up many times. This chain links TRBV5-1 with TRBJ2-7, with D maybe TRBD2 (6 bases). V was shortened by 3 bases and J by 8 bases, with 12 bases between the two germline ends. The CDR3 has 12 amino acids. The germline gives CDR1 SGHRS, CDR2 YFSETQ. CDR3 bases: TGCGCCAGCAGCTCGGGCGGGGTTAAGCAGTACTTC. It translates to CASSSGGVKQYF. Full variable domain (outside the CDR3, taken from reference TRBV5-1 and TRBJ2-7): KAGVTQTPRYLIKTRGQQVTLSCSPISGHRSVSWYQQTPGQGLQFLFEYFSETQRNKGNFPGRFSGRQFSNSRSEMNVSTLELGDSALYLCASSSGGVKQYFGPGTRLTVT.

V and J are TRBV10-3 and TRBJ2-1; D is unresolved. The V and J ends lost 6 bases and 4 bases respectively, with 13 bases between them. The CDR3 extends over 14 amino acids. The germline CDR1 and CDR2 sequences are ENHRY and SYGVKD. The CDR3 DNA reads TGTGCCATCAGCGCTGAGGCAGATTACAATGAGCAGTTCTTC. Translation gives CAISAEADYNEQFF.

This chain joins TRBV2 and TRBJ2-3; 11 nucleotides match TRBD2. From germline, CDR1 is SNHLY and CDR2 FYNNEI. After removal of 7 bases from V and 5 bases from J, the junction contained 8 bases not matched to a gene. The CDR3 is 15 residues long. The CDR3 DNA is TGTGCCAGCACCTTAGCGGGGGGGCGTAAAGATACGCAGTATTTT. Its translation: CASTLAGGRKDTQYF.

A few counts support this clonotype. V and J are TRBV12-3 or TRBV12-4 and TRBJ2-3; D is perhaps TRBD1 (6 bases). V lost 7 bases and J 5 bases, leaving 13 bases between the germline ends. The CDR3 runs 13 residues. For the CDR3, the DNA is TGTGCCAGCAAACCAGGGGCTCGAGATACGCAGTATTTT. It yields the protein CASKPGARDTQYF.

This clonotype was counted only a few times. V gene TRBV18 combines with J gene TRBJ1-5; D is ambiguous. CDR1 KGHSH and CDR2 LQKENI come from the germline V gene. The length of the CDR3 is 15 residues. V lost 3 bases to trimming and J lost 2 bases, with 11 bases between them. The CDR3 reads CASSPGGKGNQPQHF. CDR3 nucleotide sequence: TGTGCCAGCTCACCGGGAGGAAAGGGCAATCAGCCCCAGCATTTT.

The gene calls are TRBV20-1 and TRBJ1-1, with D tentatively TRBD1 (5 bases). Looked up from germline, CDR1 is DFQATT and CDR2 is SNEGSKA (reference sequence). The germline V and J ends were trimmed by 5 bases and 4 bases, with 17 bases remaining between them. The CDR3 is 14 residues long. The CDR3 here is CSARPGRLITEAFF. CDR3 DNA sequence: TGCAGTGCTCGTCCGGGACGGTTGATCACTGAAGCTTTCTTT.

The chain employs TRBV28 and TRBJ1-2; 7 bases map to TRBD1. Germline values: CDR1 MDHEN, CDR2 SYDVKM. The CDR3 runs 12 residues. With 6 bases clipped from V and 6 bases from J, the junction kept 4 bases outside the gene matches. The CDR3 sequence: CASRGTADGYTF. For the CDR3, the DNA is TGTGCCAGCAGGGGGACAGCGGATGGCTACACCTTC.

CDR3 bases: TGCGCCAGCAGCTTCCAAGGGGTGGCCCAAGAGACCCAGTACTTC. It is translated as CASSFQGVAQETQYF. The chain is built from TRBV5-1 and TRBJ2-5, with D tentatively TRBD1 (5 bases). Germline V gives CDR1 SGHRS, CDR2 YFSETQ. This CDR3 region has 15 residues. Trimming took 2 bases from V and 1 from J, leaving 12 bases between them. The entire variable domain, with the rest obtained from reference TRBV5-1 and TRBJ2-5, is as follows: KAGVTQTPRYLIKTRGQQVTLSCSPISGHRSVSWYQQTPGQGLQFLFEYFSETQRNKGNFPGRFSGRQFSNSRSEMNVSTLELGDSALYLCASSFQGVAQETQYFGPGTRLLVL.

This clonotype showed up just a few times. The CDR3 sequence: CATSDYHPSQEQFF. CDR3 nucleotide sequence: TGTGCCACCAGTGATTATCACCCCTCCCAGGAGCAGTTCTTC. The rearrangement joins TRBV24-1 to TRBJ2-1, with unresolved D. The CDR3 consists of 14 residues. Germline V gene lookup returns CDR1 KGHDR and CDR2 SFDVKD. V lost 2 bases and J lost 10, with 14 bases in between.

This chain connects TRBV2 to TRBJ2-5, with D possibly being TRBD1 (6 bases). The J call may be incorrect, as the DNA end agrees better with TRBJ2-7. This CDR3 has 12 residues. CDR1 is SNHLY and CDR2 is FYNNEI in the germline V gene. For the CDR3, the DNA is TGTGCCAGCACCCTGGACAGTAACGAGCAGTACTTC. Residues: CASTLDSNEQYF.

Here the CDR3 DNA reads TGTGCCAGCAGCATTACAGGGCTAGAAGGCTACACCTTC. The encoded protein is CASSITGLEGYTF. The rearrangement links TRBV7-3 to TRBJ1-2, with a possible D match to TRBD1 (6 bases). CDR1 SGHTA and CDR2 FQGTGA come from the germline V gene. V shed 5 bases and J shed 8 bases, with 15 bases lying between them. CDR3 length equals 13 residues.

V gene TRBV20-1 combines with J gene TRBJ2-1; 8 nucleotides line up with TRBD2. The CDR3 length is 13 residues. CDR1 and CDR2 from the germline V gene are DFQATT and SNEGSKA (reference sequence). V lost 6 bases to trimming and J lost 8 bases; unmatched junction nucleotides: 9. CDR3 region: CSAKTGTSDEQFF. As DNA, the CDR3 is TGCAGTGCCAAGACCGGGACTAGTGATGAGCAGTTCTTC.

A few counts support this clonotype. The chain employs TRBV27 and TRBJ2-7; 10 bases line up with TRBD2. This CDR3 contains 14 residues. V lost 3 bases, J lost 6 bases, and 5 bases stayed unmatched. Germline CDR1 is MNHEY and CDR2 is SMNVEV (reference sequence). The CDR3 DNA is TGTGCCAGCAGTTTCTCAGCGGGGGGGGTCGAGCAGTACTTC. Its translation is CASSFSAGGVEQYF.

The chain employs TRBV4-2 and TRBJ2-1, with a tentative D call TRBD2 (5 bases). The last part of the DNA fits TRBJ2-7 better; the J call may be wrong. Looked up from germline, CDR1 is LGHNA and CDR2 is YNFKEQ. The CDR3 consists of 18 residues. The CDR3 region is CASSQESAQRGSYNEQYF. In DNA, the CDR3 is TGTGCCAGCAGCCAAGAATCTGCCCAGCGAGGGTCCTACAATGAGCAGTACTTC.

The gene calls are TRBV24-1 and TRBJ2-7; a weak D match, TRBD1 (6 bases). The better agreement between TRBJ2-5 and the DNA end casts doubt on the J call. The CDR3 sequence is 16 residues long. Germline V gives CDR1 KGHDR, CDR2 SFDVKD. CDR3 protein: CATSVGRGPPQETQYF. The CDR3 nucleotides are TGTGCCACCAGTGTCGGCAGGGGACCCCCACAAGAGACCCAGTACTTC.

This clonotype was found a few times. The chain couples TRBV4-3 to TRBJ2-3; unclear D gene. In germline, CDR1 is LGHNA, CDR2 YSLEER. The CDR3 has 13 amino acids. Trimming stripped 0 bases from V and 4 bases from J, with 5 bases between. The CDR3 is CASSQERPDTQYF. In DNA form, the CDR3 reads TGCGCCAGCAGCCAAGAAAGGCCAGATACGCAGTATTTT.

The chain couples TRBV6-5 to TRBJ2-7; D remains unclear. The ends were cut back, 2 bases at V and 2 bases at J, with 10 bases in the middle. The CDR3 is 14 amino acids. Looked up from germline, CDR1 is MNHEY and CDR2 is SVGAGI. The CDR3 reads CASSYHGGAYEQYF. The CDR3 DNA sequence: TGTGCCAGCAGTTACCACGGCGGAGCCTACGAGCAGTACTTC.

The table lists this clonotype with a few counts. The chain employs TRBV20-1 and TRBJ1-5, with 8 bases matching TRBD1. Per germline, CDR1 DFQATT and CDR2 SNEGSKA (reference sequence). With V trimmed by 1 base and J by 6 bases, 8 bases remained unmatched. The CDR3 runs to 15 residues. The CDR3: CSARAGQGGIQPQHF. The CDR3, as DNA: TGCAGTGCTAGAGCAGGACAGGGCGGTATTCAGCCCCAGCATTTT.